The 22 T cell receptor beta chains presented below share a single source sample, sequenced in a study of T cell responses to AZD1222 COVID-19 vaccine. Sequencing used immunoSEQ multiplex PCR; TCRdb keeps in-frame clones, though not all of them. Counted here are under 200,000 clones, over 90% occurring once; the ten biggest clones make up 3.9%. The specimen was peripheral blood, collected on day 0 of AZD1222 vaccination. The source is an adult in good health.

In its sample, this clone was seen once. The V call is TRBV5-1, the J call TRBJ2-3; 7 bases map to TRBD2. Per germline, CDR1 SGHRS and CDR2 YFSETQ. The ends lost 0 bases at V and 4 bases at J; junction bases unmatched: 8. CDR3 length: 16 amino acids. The CDR3 loop reads CASSLESGGTADTQYF. The CDR3 bases are TGCGCCAGCAGCTTGGAGTCGGGAGGTACCGCAGATACGCAGTATTTT. Complete variable domain (other parts from reference TRBV5-1 and TRBJ2-3): KAGVTQTPRYLIKTRGQQVTLSCSPISGHRSVSWYQQTPGQGLQFLFEYFSETQRNKGNFPGRFSGRQFSNSRSEMNVSTLELGDSALYLCASSLESGGTADTQYFGPGTRLTVL.

As regards this clone: The junction shows a germline mismatch at one end, possibly a read error. The chain employs TRBV7-9 and TRBJ2-3, with 7 bases lining up with TRBD2. The CDR3 spans 16 residues. Germline lookup yields CDR1 SEHNR and CDR2 FQNEAQ (reference sequence). The CDR3 sequence is CASSPIPGGSTDTHYF. The CDR3 DNA follows: TGTGCCAGCAGCCCGATCCCGGGGGGAAGCACAGATACGCATTATTTT.

The chain is built from TRBV12-5 and TRBJ2-3; a weak D match, TRBD2 (7 bases). Trimming cost V 3 bases and J 6 bases, with 13 bases left between them. The CDR3 extends over 14 amino acids. Germline CDR1 LGHNT, CDR2 FRNRAP. The CDR3 spells CASGFGGGLDTQYF. The CDR3 coding sequence is TGTGCTAGTGGTTTTGGGGGGGGCTTGGATACGCAGTATTTT. Full variable domain (rest looked up from reference TRBV12-5 and TRBJ2-3): DARVTQTPRHKVTEMGQEVTMRCQPILGHNTVFWYRQTMMQGLELLAYFRNRAPLDDSGMPKDRFSAEMPDATLATLKIQPSEPRDSAVYFCASGFGGGLDTQYFGPGTRLTVL.

The CDR3 region has the DNA TGTGCCAGTAGTATCCAGTTTGCACGCCAAACCTATGGCTACACCTTC. It yields the protein CASSIQFARQTYGYTF. The chain has TRBV19 and TRBJ1-2; D gene unclear. CDR1 LNHDA and CDR2 SQIVND come from the germline V gene (reference sequence). This CDR3 is built from 16 residues. Trimming removed 3 bases from V and 4 bases from J, with 18 bases in between.

Only one count was recorded for this clone. This chain connects TRBV4-1 to TRBJ2-5, with 7 bases matching TRBD1. This CDR3 contains 15 residues. V was clipped by 0 bases and J by 1 base; unmatched bases: 2. The V gene's germline CDR1 is MGHRA and CDR2 YSYEKL. CDR3 bases: TGCGCCAGCAGCCAAGACAGGGGGTTCCAAGAGACCCAGTACTTC. It specifies CASSQDRGFQETQYF.

This rearrangement joins TRBV27 to TRBJ1-1; no firm D call. Trimming left V 7 bases short and J 6 bases short, with 18 bases between. The CDR3 extends over 14 amino acids. Germline V gives CDR1 MNHEY, CDR2 SMNVEV (reference sequence). The CDR3 protein is CASTLTPGGAEAFF. In DNA, the CDR3 is TGTGCCAGCACCCTTACCCCAGGAGGAGCTGAAGCTTTCTTT.

This chain joins TRBV9 and TRBJ1-2; D remains unclear. Trimming left V 4 bases short and J 9 bases short, with 19 bases between. This CDR3 has 14 residues. Germline CDR1 is SGDLS and CDR2 is YYNGEE. CDR3 sequence reads: CASSSEGTGFSYTF. The CDR3, as DNA: TGTGCCAGCAGCTCGGAGGGCACGGGGTTTAGCTACACCTTC.

The J gene is TRBJ1-5, the V gene TRBV6-1; D gene unclear. This CDR3 has 15 residues. CDR1 and CDR2 (germline): MNHNS, SASEGT. With 0 bases removed from V and 1 base from J, the gap between germline ends came to 7 bases. CDR3 DNA sequence: TGTGCCAGCAGTGAAGCGCTAGGGAGCAATCAGCCCCAGCATTTT. This translates into CASSEALGSNQPQHF.

Written as DNA, the CDR3 is TGTGCCAGCAGCTCCCCGGGACAGGGCTATGGCTACACCTTC. Amino acids: CASSSPGQGYGYTF. The chain links TRBV5-5 to TRBJ1-2; 9 nucleotides align to TRBD1. The CDR3 is 14 amino acids. CDR1 and CDR2 from the germline V gene are SGHKS and YYEKEE (reference sequence). The V gene end was trimmed by 3 bases and the J gene end by 4 bases; junction bases not matched to a gene: 4.

Here the CDR3 DNA reads TGTGCCAGCAGTGAAGTACGGGGGCGGAATGGCTACACCTTC. It is translated as CASSEVRGRNGYTF. The chain recombines TRBV2 with TRBJ1-2; D is perhaps TRBD1 (6 bases). CDR3 length equals 14 residues. CDR1 and CDR2 from the germline V gene are SNHLY and FYNNEI. V lost 1 base and J lost 6, with 12 bases in between.

This rearrangement joins TRBV27 to TRBJ1-2; D is possibly TRBD1 (5 bases). This CDR3 contains 15 residues. From germline, CDR1 is MNHEY and CDR2 SMNVEV (reference sequence). Trimming pared 5 bases from V and 5 bases from J, leaving 18 bases between. CDR3 bases: TGTGCCAGCAGTCTGAACGGGGACCGGTTGTATGGCTACACCTTC. Translating it yields CASSLNGDRLYGYTF.

V gene TRBV5-1 combines with J gene TRBJ1-2, with D possibly being TRBD1 (5 bases). Germline V CDR1 and CDR2: SGHRS, YFSETQ. This CDR3 is built from 14 residues. Trimming left V 4 bases short and J 0 bases short, with 10 bases between. CDR3 DNA: TGCGCCAGCAGCCTCGACAGACCTAACTATGGCTACACCTTC. Its translation: CASSLDRPNYGYTF.

V gene TRBV3-1 (or the pseudogene TRBV3-2) combines with J gene TRBJ2-1, with D perhaps matching TRBD2 (6 bases). Per the germline V gene, CDR1 is LGHDT and CDR2 is YNNKEL (reference sequence). This CDR3 has 19 residues. The V end was cut by 0 bases, the J end by 0 bases, with 18 bases between. The CDR3 reads CASSQEPPVGSGSYNEQFF. CDR3 nucleotide sequence: TGTGCCAGCAGCCAAGAACCCCCCGTGGGTAGCGGCTCCTACAATGAGCAGTTCTTC.

This chain links TRBV10-2 with TRBJ1-1; D possibly corresponds to TRBD1 (6 bases). Trimming removed 8 bases at V and 4 bases at J, with 17 bases between. The CDR3 runs 14 residues. Per germline, CDR1 WSHSY and CDR2 SAAADI. The CDR3 DNA is TGCGCCAGCGCAACGGGGGGAGGGGGCACTGAAGCTTTCTTT. Protein product: CASATGGGGTEAFF.

This clone was seen a handful of times. V usage is TRBV6-5 and J usage is TRBJ2-3, with 9 bases lining up with TRBD2. Germline-derived CDR1 and CDR2 are MNHEY and SVGAGI. Trimming took 6 bases from V and 3 from J; bases not matched to a gene: 4. The CDR3 loop spans 14 amino acids. The CDR3 loop is CASRRGGGTDTQYF. The CDR3 DNA reads as TGTGCCAGCAGACGCGGGGGGGGAACAGATACGCAGTATTTT.

V and J are TRBV7-6 and TRBJ1-3; perhaps TRBD1 as D (5 bases). The CDR3 loop spans 15 amino acids. Germline CDR1 reads SGHVS; CDR2 reads FNYEAQ. With 5 bases removed from V and 5 bases from J, the gap between germline ends came to 16 bases. The CDR3 DNA is TGTGCCAGCAGCCGGGCCCAGGGACTCCGAAACACCATATATTTT. The encoded protein is CASSRAQGLRNTIYF.

Written as DNA, the CDR3 is TGTGCCAGCAGCCAGGGCGGAGGGTATGGCTACACCTTC. Its protein product is CASSQGGGYGYTF. J is TRBJ1-2 and V is TRBV7-9; D may be TRBD1 (5 bases). The CDR3 totals 13 residues. V dropped 5 bases and J dropped 5 bases, with 12 bases sitting between them. Looked up from germline, CDR1 is SEHNR and CDR2 is FQNEAQ (reference sequence). Looking up the rest from reference TRBV7-9 and TRBJ1-2 gives the full variable domain: DTGVSQNPRHKITKRGQNVTFRCDPISEHNRLYWYRQTLGQGPEFLTYFQNEAQLEKSRLLSDRFSAERPKGSFSTLEIQRTEQGDSAMYLCASSQGGGYGYTFGSGTRLTVV.

This chain joins TRBV27 and TRBJ1-5; D gene uncertain. The V gene's germline CDR1 is MNHEY and CDR2 SMNVEV (reference sequence). The CDR3 sequence is 12 residues long. With 6 bases removed from V and 0 bases from J, the gap between germline ends came to 3 bases. CDR3 in DNA: TGTGCCAGCAGGGATAGCAATCAGCCCCAGCATTTT. Protein: CASRDSNQPQHF.

The CDR3 DNA reads as TGTGCCAGCAGTTTTCGGGGGAGGGTCAATGAGCAGTTCTTC. Its translation is CASSFRGRVNEQFF. The genes are TRBV27 and TRBJ2-1; 7 nucleotides align to TRBD2. This CDR3 has 14 amino acids. The V and J ends lost 3 bases and 6 bases, in that order; junction bases with no gene match: 5. Germline V gene data show CDR1 as MNHEY and CDR2 as SMNVEV (reference sequence).

The chain employs TRBV5-4 and TRBJ1-1, with D possibly being TRBD1 (6 bases). The germline V gene has CDR1 SGHNT and CDR2 YYREEE (reference sequence). The germline V and J ends were trimmed by 7 bases and 1 base, with 20 bases remaining between them. The CDR3 covers 16 residues. The CDR3 DNA is TGTGCCAGCGGCCGAGGGGGAGGGCATAAGAACACTGAAGCTTTCTTT. Translation gives CASGRGGGHKNTEAFF.

The rearrangement uses TRBV13 and TRBJ2-1; TRBD2 is a possible D gene (6 bases). CDR3 length: 16 residues. V lost 3 bases, J lost 3 bases, and 15 bases lay in between. The germline V gene encodes CDR1 PRHDT and CDR2 FYEKMQ (reference sequence). CDR3 protein: CASSFFSGALYNEQFF. The CDR3 nucleotides read TGTGCCAGCAGCTTTTTTAGCGGTGCCCTCTACAATGAGCAGTTCTTC.

The chain employs TRBV5-1 and TRBJ2-5; 9 bases are a match to TRBD2. V was pared by 2 bases and J by 2 bases, with 4 bases of the junction left unmatched. CDR3 length: 15 amino acids. Germline-derived CDR1 and CDR2 are SGHRS and YFSETQ. The CDR3 region is CASSFSGGNQETQYF. DNA for the CDR3: TGCGCCAGCAGCTTCAGCGGGGGGAATCAAGAGACCCAGTACTTC. Variable domain in full (rest from reference TRBV5-1 and TRBJ2-5): KAGVTQTPRYLIKTRGQQVTLSCSPISGHRSVSWYQQTPGQGLQFLFEYFSETQRNKGNFPGRFSGRQFSNSRSEMNVSTLELGDSALYLCASSFSGGNQETQYFGPGTRLLVL.